Below, 5 T cell receptor beta chains from the same sample are listed, as sequenced in a study of beta chain features in type 1 diabetes. As every portion of the isolated RNA was reverse transcribed, the sequencing read expressed TCRB transcripts. TCRdb's table, derived via immunoSEQ multiplex PCR, lists solely in-frame clones and lacks some. The data contain some 660,000 clones, over 12% of them singletons. Study observations and caveats: Among patients with Type 1 diabetes, TCRB CDR3s were moderately but significantly shorter in every one of the four CD4+ subsets.

Which antigens these TCRs recognize remains unknown. Sequencing was done on a sample of naive CD4+ T cells from blood. The receptors were gathered from a man aged 18 to 29 with type 1 diabetes.

This clone was detected a few times. The CDR3 here is CASSRAGADDYGYTF. Here the CDR3 DNA reads TGTGCCAGCAGTAGAGCAGGGGCGGACGACTATGGCTACACCTTC. The V gene is TRBV6-6, the J gene TRBJ1-2, with TRBD1 as a possible D gene (6 bases). CDR3 size: 15 residues. Per germline, CDR1 MNHNY and CDR2 SVGAGI (reference sequence). The V and J ends lost 5 bases and 3 bases respectively, with 16 bases between them.

This clone was seen only a few times. The genes are TRBV30 and TRBJ1-5; tentative D call: TRBD1 (6 bases). The CDR3 is 17 residues long. In germline, CDR1 is GTSNPN, CDR2 SVGIG (reference sequence). The V gene lost 4 bases and the J gene lost 6 bases, with 25 bases spanning the gap. CDR3 sequence: CAWNTGRGRSGGQPQHF. In DNA form, the CDR3 reads TGTGCCTGGAATACAGGGCGAGGGCGGTCGGGCGGTCAGCCCCAGCATTTT.

This clone has just a few counts. The V call is TRBV5-1, the J call TRBJ2-7; the D is unclear. The CDR3 is made up of 15 amino acids. Deletions cut 1 base from V and 2 bases from J, with 13 bases between. The germline V gene has CDR1 SGHRS and CDR2 YFSETQ. DNA of the CDR3: TGCGCCAGCAGCTTGCTGGCCGACGGACCCTACGAGCAGTACTTC. Encoded protein: CASSLLADGPYEQYF.

A few counts support this clone. The chain couples TRBV7-9 to TRBJ2-1; D assignment may be TRBD1 or TRBD2 (6 bases each). Germline CDR1 reads SEHNR; CDR2 reads FQNEAQ (reference sequence). V dropped 5 bases and J dropped 10 bases, with 15 bases sitting between them. The CDR3 runs 13 residues. CDR3 sequence reads: CASSLLTGGEQFF. For the CDR3, the DNA is TGTGCCAGCAGCCTCCTAACCGGGGGCGAGCAGTTCTTC.

This clone has just a few counts. The gene calls are TRBV11-1 and TRBJ2-1, with 10 nucleotides matching TRBD1. CDR3 size: 16 residues. V was pared by 5 bases and J by 5 bases, with 9 bases of the junction left unmatched. Germline V lookup: CDR1 SGHAT, CDR2 FQDESV (reference sequence). DNA of the CDR3: TGTGCCAGCAGCGGGCCGGGACAGGGGAGGCACAATGAGCAGTTCTTC. This encodes CASSGPGQGRHNEQFF.